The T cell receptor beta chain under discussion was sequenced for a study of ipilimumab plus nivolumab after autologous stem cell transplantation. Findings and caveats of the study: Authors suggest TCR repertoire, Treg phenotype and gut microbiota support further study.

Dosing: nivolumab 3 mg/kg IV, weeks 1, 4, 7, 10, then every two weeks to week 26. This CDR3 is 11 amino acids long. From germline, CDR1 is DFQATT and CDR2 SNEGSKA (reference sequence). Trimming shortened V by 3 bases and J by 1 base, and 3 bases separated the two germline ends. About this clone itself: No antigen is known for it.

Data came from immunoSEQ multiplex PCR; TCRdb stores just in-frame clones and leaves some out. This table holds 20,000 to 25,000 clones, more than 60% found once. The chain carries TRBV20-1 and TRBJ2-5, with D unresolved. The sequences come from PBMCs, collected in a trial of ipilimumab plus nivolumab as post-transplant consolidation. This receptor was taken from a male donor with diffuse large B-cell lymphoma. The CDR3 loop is CSASPQETQYF. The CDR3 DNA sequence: TGCAGTGCTAGCCCCCAAGAGACCCAGTACTTC.